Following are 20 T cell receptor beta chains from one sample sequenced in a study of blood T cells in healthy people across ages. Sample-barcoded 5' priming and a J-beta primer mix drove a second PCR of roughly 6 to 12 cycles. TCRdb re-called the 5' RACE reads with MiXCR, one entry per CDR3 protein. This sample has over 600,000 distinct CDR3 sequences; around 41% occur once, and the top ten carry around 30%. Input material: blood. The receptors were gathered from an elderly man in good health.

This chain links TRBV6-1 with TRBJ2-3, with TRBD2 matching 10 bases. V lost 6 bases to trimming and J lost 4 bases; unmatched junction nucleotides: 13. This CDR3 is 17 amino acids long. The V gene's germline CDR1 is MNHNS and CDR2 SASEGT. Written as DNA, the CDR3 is TGTGCCAGCAGAAGAAGTTCAGCGGGAGGGCAAGCAGATACGCAGTATTTT. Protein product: CASRRSSAGGQADTQYF.

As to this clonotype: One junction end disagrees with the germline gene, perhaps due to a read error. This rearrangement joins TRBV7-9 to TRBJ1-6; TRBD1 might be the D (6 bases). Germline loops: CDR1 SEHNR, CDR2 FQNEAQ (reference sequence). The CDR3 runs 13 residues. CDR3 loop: CASSATGASPPHF. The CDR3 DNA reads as TGTGCCAGCAGTGCAACGGGGGCTTCACCCCCCCACTTT. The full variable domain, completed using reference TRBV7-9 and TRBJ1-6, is DTGVSQNPRHKITKRGQNVTFRCDPISEHNRLYWYRQTLGQGPEFLTYFQNEAQLEKSRLLSDRFSAERPKGSFSTLEIQRTEQGDSAMYLCASSATGASPPHFGNGTRLTVT.

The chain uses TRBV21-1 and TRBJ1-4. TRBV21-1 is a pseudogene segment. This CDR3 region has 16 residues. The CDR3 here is CASSRPDRATNEKLFF. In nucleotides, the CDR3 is TGTGCCAGCAGCAGACCCGACCGAGCAACTAATGAAAAACTGTTTTTT.

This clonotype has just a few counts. Here the CDR3 reads CSARDGTNPRETQYF. For the CDR3, the DNA is TGCAGTGCTAGAGACGGGACGAACCCACGGGAGACCCAGTACTTC. V is TRBV20-1 and J is TRBJ2-5; D may correspond to TRBD1 or TRBD2 (5 bases each). The length of the CDR3 is 15 residues. Germline V gene data show CDR1 as DFQATT and CDR2 as SNEGSKA (reference sequence). Trimming pared 0 bases from V and 5 bases from J, leaving 16 bases between.

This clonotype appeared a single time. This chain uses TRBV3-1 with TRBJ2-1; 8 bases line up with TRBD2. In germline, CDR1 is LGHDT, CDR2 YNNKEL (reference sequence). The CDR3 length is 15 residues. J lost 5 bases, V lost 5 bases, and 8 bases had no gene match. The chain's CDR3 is CASSGGTSFNNEQFF. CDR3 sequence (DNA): TGTGCCAGCAGCGGAGGGACTAGTTTTAACAATGAGCAGTTCTTC.

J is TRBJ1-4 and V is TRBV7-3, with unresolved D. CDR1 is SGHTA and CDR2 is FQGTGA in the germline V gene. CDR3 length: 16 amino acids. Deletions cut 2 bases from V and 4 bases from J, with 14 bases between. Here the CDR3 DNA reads TGTGCCAGCAGCTTAGGCGGTATGGGAAGTAATGAAAAACTGTTTTTT. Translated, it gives CASSLGGMGSNEKLFF.

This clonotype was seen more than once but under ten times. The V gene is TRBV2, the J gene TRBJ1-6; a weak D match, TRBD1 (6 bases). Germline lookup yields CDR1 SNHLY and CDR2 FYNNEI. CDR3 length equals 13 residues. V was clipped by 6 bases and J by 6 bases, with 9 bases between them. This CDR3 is CASRDSINSPLHF. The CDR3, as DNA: TGTGCCAGCAGGGACAGTATTAATTCACCCCTCCACTTT.

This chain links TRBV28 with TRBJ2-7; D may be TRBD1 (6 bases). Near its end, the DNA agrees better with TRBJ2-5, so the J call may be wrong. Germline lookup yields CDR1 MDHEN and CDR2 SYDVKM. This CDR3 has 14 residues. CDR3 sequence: CASSLLGAWETQYF. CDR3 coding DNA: TGTGCCAGCAGTTTATTGGGGGCGTGGGAGACCCAGTACTTC.

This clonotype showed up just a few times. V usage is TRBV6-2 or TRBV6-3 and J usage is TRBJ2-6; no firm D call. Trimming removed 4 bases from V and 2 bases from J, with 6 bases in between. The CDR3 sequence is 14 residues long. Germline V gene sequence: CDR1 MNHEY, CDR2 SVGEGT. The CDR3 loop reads CASSSSPGANVLTF. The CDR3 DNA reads TGTGCCAGCAGTTCGAGCCCTGGGGCCAACGTCCTGACTTTC.

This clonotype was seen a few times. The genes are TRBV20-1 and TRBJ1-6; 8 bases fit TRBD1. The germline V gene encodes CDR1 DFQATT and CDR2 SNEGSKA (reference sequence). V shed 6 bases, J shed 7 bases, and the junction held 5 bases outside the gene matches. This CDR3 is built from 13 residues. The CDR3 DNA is TGCAGTGCCGAAGACAGGGGAAATTCACCCCTCCACTTT. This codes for CSAEDRGNSPLHF.

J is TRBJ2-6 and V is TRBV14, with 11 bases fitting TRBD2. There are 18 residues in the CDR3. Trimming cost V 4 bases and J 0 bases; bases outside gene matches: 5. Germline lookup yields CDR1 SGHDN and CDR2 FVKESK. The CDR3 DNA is TGTGCCAGCAGCCCTCGACTAGCGGGACCCTCTGGGGCCAACGTCCTGACTTTC. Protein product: CASSPRLAGPSGANVLTF. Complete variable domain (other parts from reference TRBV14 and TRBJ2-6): EAGVTQFPSHSVIEKGQTVTLRCDPISGHDNLYWYRRVMGKEIKFLLHFVKESKQDESGMPNNRFLAERTGGTYSTLKVQPAELEDSGVYFCASSPRLAGPSGANVLTFGAGSRLTVL.

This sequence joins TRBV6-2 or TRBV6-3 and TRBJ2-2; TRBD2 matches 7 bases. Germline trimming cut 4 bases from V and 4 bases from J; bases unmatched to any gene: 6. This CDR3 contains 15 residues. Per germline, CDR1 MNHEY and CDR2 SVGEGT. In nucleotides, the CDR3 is TGTGCCAGCAGTTTGGTCGGCGGGAGCACCGGGGAGCTGTTTTTT. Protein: CASSLVGGSTGELFF.

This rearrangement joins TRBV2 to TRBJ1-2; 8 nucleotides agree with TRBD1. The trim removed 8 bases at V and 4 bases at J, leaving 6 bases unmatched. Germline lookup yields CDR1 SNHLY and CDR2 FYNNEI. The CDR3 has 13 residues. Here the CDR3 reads CASQTGDLYGYTF. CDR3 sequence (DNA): TGTGCCAGCCAGACAGGGGACCTCTATGGCTACACCTTC.

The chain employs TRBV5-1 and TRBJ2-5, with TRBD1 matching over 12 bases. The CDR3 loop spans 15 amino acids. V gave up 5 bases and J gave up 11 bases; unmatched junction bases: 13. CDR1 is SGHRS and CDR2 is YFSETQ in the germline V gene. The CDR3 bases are TGCGCCAGCAGTTTCCCGGGACAGGGGGCAAATGAGCAGTACTTC. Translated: CASSFPGQGANEQYF.

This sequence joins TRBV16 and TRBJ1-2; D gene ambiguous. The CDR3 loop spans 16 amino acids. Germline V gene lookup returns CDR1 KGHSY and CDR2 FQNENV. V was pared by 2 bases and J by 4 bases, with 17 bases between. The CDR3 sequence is CASSQGVGVGAYGYTF. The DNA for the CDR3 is TGTGCCAGCAGCCAAGGCGTCGGCGTCGGCGCCTATGGCTACACCTTC.

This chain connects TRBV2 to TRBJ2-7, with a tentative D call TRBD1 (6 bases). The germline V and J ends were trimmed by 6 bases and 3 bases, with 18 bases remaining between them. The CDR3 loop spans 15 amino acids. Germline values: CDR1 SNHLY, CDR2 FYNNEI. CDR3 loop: CASSARQVRGYEQYF. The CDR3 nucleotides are TGTGCCAGCAGCGCCCGACAGGTTAGGGGCTACGAGCAGTACTTC.

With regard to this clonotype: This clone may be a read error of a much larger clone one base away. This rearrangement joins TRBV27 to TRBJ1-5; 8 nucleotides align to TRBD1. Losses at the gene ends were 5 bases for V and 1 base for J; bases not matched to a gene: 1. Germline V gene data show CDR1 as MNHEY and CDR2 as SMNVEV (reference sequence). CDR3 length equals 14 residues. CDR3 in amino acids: CASSTGGSNQPQHF. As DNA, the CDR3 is TGTGCCAGCAGTACAGGGGGGAGCAATCAGCCCCAGCATTTT.

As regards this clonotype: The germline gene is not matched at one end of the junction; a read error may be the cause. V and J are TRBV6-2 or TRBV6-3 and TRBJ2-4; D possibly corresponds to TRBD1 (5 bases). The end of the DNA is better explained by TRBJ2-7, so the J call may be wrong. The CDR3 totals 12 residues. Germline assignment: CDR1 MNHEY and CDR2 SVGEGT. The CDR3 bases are TGTGTCAGCAGGGATAGGGCCTACGAGCAGTACTTC. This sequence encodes CVSRDRAYEQYF.

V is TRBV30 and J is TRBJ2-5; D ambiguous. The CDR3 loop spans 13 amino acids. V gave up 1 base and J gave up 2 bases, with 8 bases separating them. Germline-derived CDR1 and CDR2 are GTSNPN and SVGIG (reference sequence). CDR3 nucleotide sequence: TGTGCCTGGAGTGGGACGGTACAAGAGACCCAGTACTTC. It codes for CAWSGTVQETQYF. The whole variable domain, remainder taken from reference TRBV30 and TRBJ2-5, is SQTIHQWPATLVQPVGSPLSLECTVEGTSNPNLYWYRQAAGRGLQLLFYSVGIGQISSEVPQNLSASRPQDRQFILSSKKLLLSDSGFYLCAWSGTVQETQYFGPGTRLLVL.

The DNA of the CDR3 is TGTGCCAGCATGGGAGGAGTGTCGAGTGAGCAGTTCTTC. Its protein is CASMGGVSSEQFF. This chain connects TRBV5-4 to TRBJ2-1, with D possibly TRBD2 on 6 matching bases. CDR3 size: 13 residues. Trimming left V 6 bases short and J 9 bases short, with 16 bases between. In germline, CDR1 is SGHNT, CDR2 YYREEE (reference sequence).